The present T cell receptor (beta chain) was sequenced within a study of breast tumors, draining lymph nodes, adjacent tissues. The CDR3 length is 16 residues. J was trimmed by 3 bases and V by 0 bases; bases with no gene match: 6. Per the germline V gene, CDR1 is LNHNV and CDR2 is YYDKDF (reference sequence). Via MiXCR, TCRdb re-called the multiplex PCR reads, giving one row per CDR3 protein. The data show 20,000 to 25,000 distinct CDR3 sequences, 60% to 70% seen once. General study points: That most tumor T cells come from lymph nodes remained unproven. Tumor repertoires ranked between lymph nodes and nontumor tissue in diversity, with V and J gene preferences. Findings are consistent with lymph node origin and intratumoral expansion of most tumor T cells. Tumor and nontumor repertoires were significantly more similar in luminal-like than in basal-like breast cancer.

Concerning this clonotype: The antigen is unknown.

The clonotype originates from a female donor with breast cancer. Some clones in this sample may be carry-over from other donors' samples. The V gene is TRBV15, the J gene TRBJ2-7, with 9 bases matching TRBD2. Specimen: tumor-adjacent breast tissue. CDR3 nucleotide sequence: TGTGCCACCAGCAGAGATGTAGGGACTAGCAGCTACGAGCAGTACTTC. This codes for CATSRDVGTSSYEQYF.